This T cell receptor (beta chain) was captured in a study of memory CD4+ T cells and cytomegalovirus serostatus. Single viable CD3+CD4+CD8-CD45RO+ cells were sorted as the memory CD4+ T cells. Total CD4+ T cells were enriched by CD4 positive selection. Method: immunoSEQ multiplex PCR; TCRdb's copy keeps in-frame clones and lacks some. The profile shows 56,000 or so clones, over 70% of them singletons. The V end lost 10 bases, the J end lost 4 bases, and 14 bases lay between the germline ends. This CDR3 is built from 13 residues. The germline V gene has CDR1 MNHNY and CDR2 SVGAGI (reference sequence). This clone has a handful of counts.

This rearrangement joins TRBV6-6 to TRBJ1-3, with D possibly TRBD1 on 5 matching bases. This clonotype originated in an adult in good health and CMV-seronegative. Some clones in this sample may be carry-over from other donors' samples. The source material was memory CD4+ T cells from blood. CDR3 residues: CATQAEAGNTIYF. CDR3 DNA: TGTGCCACACAGGCCGAGGCGGGAAACACCATATATTTT.